The 27 T cell receptor beta chains below come from one sample, sequenced in a study of blood T cell repertoires in COVID-19. The assay was immunoSEQ multiplex PCR, and TCRdb's table has in-frame clones only and misses some. The sample has about 160,000 clones, 90% to 95% seen once; the top ten hold approximately 0.5%. Sequencing was performed on peripheral blood. The receptors shown here come from a man aged 45-65 years with acute or convalescent COVID-19.

The rearrangement links TRBV28 to TRBJ2-4, with D possibly TRBD2 on 6 matching bases. CDR3 length equals 13 residues. V was clipped by 2 bases and J by 7 bases, with 9 bases between them. Germline CDR1 reads MDHEN; CDR2 reads SYDVKM. The CDR3 loop reads CASSLAGTNIQYF. The DNA of the CDR3 is TGTGCCAGCAGTTTAGCCGGGACTAACATTCAGTACTTC.

This chain joins TRBV30 and TRBJ2-7; D is unresolved. The germline V and J ends were trimmed by 2 bases and 2 bases, with 16 bases remaining between them. The CDR3 runs to 15 residues. Germline V lookup: CDR1 GTSNPN, CDR2 SVGIG (reference sequence). The CDR3 sequence is CAWSLRGYNTYEQYF. The CDR3 nucleotides read TGTGCCTGGAGTCTCCGAGGATATAACACCTACGAGCAGTACTTC.

The chain couples TRBV7-2 to TRBJ2-5; TRBD2 agrees at 13 bases. The J segment lost 5 bases and the V segment lost 1 base, leaving 10 bases of the junction unmatched. This CDR3 is 18 amino acids long. Germline-derived CDR1 and CDR2 are SGHTA and FQGNSA. The CDR3 here is CASSLVVLAGGPGETQYF. CDR3 sequence (DNA): TGTGCCAGCAGCTTAGTGGTACTAGCGGGAGGGCCGGGGGAGACCCAGTACTTC.

The J gene is TRBJ1-5, the V gene TRBV30; D perhaps matches TRBD1 (6 bases). Germline V gene data show CDR1 as GTSNPN and CDR2 as SVGIG (reference sequence). CDR3 length: 14 amino acids. V was shortened by 4 bases and J by 4 bases, with 14 bases between the two germline ends. The CDR3 protein is CAWNQGGGNQPQHF. DNA for the CDR3: TGTGCCTGGAATCAAGGGGGAGGGAATCAGCCCCAGCATTTT.

V gene TRBV27 combines with J gene TRBJ1-5; TRBD1 aligns across 7 bases. V shed 3 bases and J 3 bases; nucleotides not matched to a gene: 8. Germline values: CDR1 MNHEY, CDR2 SMNVEV (reference sequence). The CDR3 is made up of 16 amino acids. The CDR3 DNA follows: TGTGCCAGCAGTTTCTTCCCAGGGGGTAACAATCAGCCCCAGCATTTT. This translates into CASSFFPGGNNQPQHF.

The chain has TRBV28 and TRBJ1-4; 9 bases are a match to TRBD1. J lost 8 bases, V lost 3 bases, and 7 bases had no gene match. This CDR3 is built from 15 residues. Germline assignment: CDR1 MDHEN and CDR2 SYDVKM. The CDR3 reads CASSFLTGGREKLFF. CDR3 DNA sequence: TGTGCCAGCAGTTTCCTGACAGGGGGTAGAGAAAAACTGTTTTTT.

The DNA of the CDR3 is TGTGCCAGCAGTTATGACTCAGACTACAATGAGCAGTTCTTC. Encoded protein: CASSYDSDYNEQFF. The chain recombines TRBV6-2 or TRBV6-3 with TRBJ2-1, with D uncertain. CDR1 MNHEY and CDR2 SVGEGT come from the germline V gene. The CDR3 loop spans 14 amino acids. V lost 3 bases to trimming and J lost 3 bases, with 9 bases between them.

This clone was seen only a few times. The V gene is TRBV6-2 or TRBV6-3, the J gene TRBJ2-5; D is possibly TRBD1 (5 bases). The CDR3 totals 15 residues. Trimming removed 0 bases from V and 5 bases from J, with 13 bases in between. Per germline, CDR1 MNHEY and CDR2 SVGEGT. The CDR3 nucleotides read TGTGCCAGCAGTTACTCTAGGGCAGGGTCGGAGACCCAGTACTTC. Its protein is CASSYSRAGSETQYF.

The chain joins TRBV15 to TRBJ2-7, with D maybe TRBD2 (6 bases). Trimming removed 0 bases at V and 7 bases at J, with 13 bases between. The CDR3 sequence is 14 residues long. Germline V gives CDR1 LNHNV, CDR2 YYDKDF (reference sequence). The CDR3 DNA reads TGTGCCACCAGCAGAGATCGACTAGTGCTGGAGCAGTACTTC. Its translation: CATSRDRLVLEQYF.

CDR3: CASSEGDRNQETQYF. DNA of the CDR3: TGTGCCAGCAGTGAAGGGGACAGGAATCAAGAGACCCAGTACTTC. The rearrangement joins TRBV6-1 to TRBJ2-5; TRBD1 aligns across 8 bases. V lost 1 base and J lost 2; bases outside the gene matches: 3. The germline V gene encodes CDR1 MNHNS and CDR2 SASEGT. There are 15 residues in the CDR3.

The chain links TRBV19 to TRBJ2-1; the match to TRBD1 covers 10 bases. The CDR3 spans 13 residues. V was pared by 9 bases and J by 8 bases, with 7 bases of the junction left unmatched. Germline V gene sequence: CDR1 LNHDA, CDR2 SQIVND (reference sequence). CDR3 region: CASGQGGSDEQFF. CDR3 in DNA: TGTGCCAGCGGACAGGGGGGAAGTGATGAGCAGTTCTTC.

J is TRBJ1-1 and V is TRBV5-1; D is undetermined. Trimming took off 4 bases at V and 4 bases at J, with 11 bases between the two ends. Looked up from germline, CDR1 is SGHRS and CDR2 is YFSETQ. The CDR3 has 13 amino acids. DNA of the CDR3: TGCGCCAGCAGCGTCGATCCGGGCACTGAAGCTTTCTTT. Translated, it gives CASSVDPGTEAFF.

The chain has TRBV28 and TRBJ1-5; D is undetermined. In germline, CDR1 is MDHEN, CDR2 SYDVKM. The CDR3 covers 15 residues. V gave up 5 bases and J gave up 2 bases, with 13 bases separating them. Here the CDR3 reads CASSRSSAGNQPQHF. CDR3 nucleotides: TGTGCCAGCAGTCGTTCAAGCGCTGGCAATCAGCCCCAGCATTTT.

The chain couples TRBV10-3 to TRBJ2-2, with 8 bases lining up with TRBD2. Germline assignment: CDR1 ENHRY and CDR2 SYGVKD. The CDR3 sequence is 18 residues long. V lost 3 bases and J lost 5; bases outside the gene matches: 14. The CDR3 bases are TGTGCCATCAGTGAAATAGGACTAGCTCCCGAGGGGACCGGGGAGCTGTTTTTT. Its translation: CAISEIGLAPEGTGELFF.

V usage is TRBV4-2 and J usage is TRBJ1-5; the D gene is possibly TRBD1 (5 bases). CDR1 and CDR2 (germline): LGHNA, YNFKEQ. V dropped 2 bases and J dropped 0 bases, with 8 bases sitting between them. This CDR3 has 15 residues. The CDR3 coding sequence is TGTGCCAGCAGCCAAACTGACAGTAGCAATCAGCCCCAGCATTTT. It specifies CASSQTDSSNQPQHF.

V gene TRBV27 combines with J gene TRBJ2-2; weak D call: TRBD2 (6 bases). From germline, CDR1 is MNHEY and CDR2 SMNVEV (reference sequence). The CDR3 totals 14 residues. V lost 6 bases and J 6 bases, leaving 14 bases between the germline ends. CDR3 loop: CASSRDSPPGELFF. The CDR3 DNA follows: TGTGCCAGCAGCAGGGACTCCCCCCCCGGGGAGCTGTTTTTT.

The chain uses TRBV9 and TRBJ1-2; 8 bases line up with TRBD1. The V gene's germline CDR1 is SGDLS and CDR2 YYNGEE. V was pared by 3 bases and J by 0 bases, with 7 bases of the junction left unmatched. This CDR3 has 16 amino acids. DNA for the CDR3: TGTGCCAGCAGCGCAACAGGGGGATGGGCTAACTATGGCTACACCTTC. Its translation is CASSATGGWANYGYTF.

V and J are TRBV10-3 and TRBJ1-4; D gene unclear. This CDR3 has 15 residues. Germline V lookup: CDR1 ENHRY, CDR2 SYGVKD. Between the trimmed V and J ends, which lost 4 bases and 4 bases, there was a span of 13 bases. The CDR3 region is CAISASQNDNEKLFF. The DNA for the CDR3 is TGTGCCATCAGTGCCAGTCAGAACGATAATGAAAAACTGTTTTTT.

The J gene is TRBJ1-4, the V gene TRBV12-3 or TRBV12-4, with unresolved D. The CDR3 spans 12 residues. The V gene lost 3 bases and the J gene lost 10 bases, with 9 bases spanning the gap. The CDR3 reads CASSFPGGKLFF. As DNA, the CDR3 is TGTGCCAGCAGTTTCCCCGGAGGAAAACTGTTTTTT.

The chain has TRBV12-5 and TRBJ2-3; D call uncertain. There are 13 residues in the CDR3. V was shortened by 1 base and J by 4 bases, with 6 bases between the two germline ends. CDR1 is LGHNT, CDR2 FRNRAP, per germline. CDR3 amino acids: CASGLAGPDTQYF. In DNA form, the CDR3 reads TGTGCTAGTGGTTTGGCCGGTCCAGATACGCAGTATTTT.

Only one count was recorded for this clone. The V gene is TRBV28, the J gene TRBJ1-5; D remains ambiguous. This CDR3 region has 14 residues. CDR1 is MDHEN, CDR2 SYDVKM, per germline. V lost 3 bases to trimming and J lost 11 bases, with 17 bases between them. The CDR3 loop is CASSFGSTRMAQHF. The CDR3 DNA follows: TGTGCCAGCAGTTTCGGGTCGACGCGGATGGCCCAGCATTTT.

This chain uses TRBV6-5 with TRBJ2-3; perhaps TRBD2 as D (5 bases). V dropped 6 bases and J dropped 6 bases, with 19 bases sitting between them. The CDR3 has 15 residues. Germline-derived CDR1 and CDR2 are MNHEY and SVGAGI. CDR3 amino acids: CASRALAPRGDTQYF. DNA for the CDR3: TGTGCCAGCAGGGCCCTAGCTCCCCGTGGGGATACGCAGTATTTT.

The chain combines TRBV30 with TRBJ1-5; 7 positions match TRBD1. The CDR3 runs 16 residues. Germline CDR1 GTSNPN, CDR2 SVGIG (reference sequence). V was pared by 2 bases and J by 5 bases, with 12 bases of the junction left unmatched. CDR3 sequence: CAWSFHPTGIDQPQHF. Written as DNA, the CDR3 is TGTGCCTGGAGTTTCCACCCGACAGGGATCGATCAGCCCCAGCATTTT.

The chain has TRBV28 and TRBJ1-6; the D gene is possibly TRBD1 (5 bases). V lost 5 bases to trimming and J lost 8 bases, with 13 bases between them. There are 14 residues in the CDR3. The V gene's germline CDR1 is MDHEN and CDR2 SYDVKM. CDR3 sequence (DNA): TGTGCCAGCAGTCTAGGGGTTCGTTATTCACCCCTCCACTTT. Its protein is CASSLGVRYSPLHF.

This chain uses TRBV6-2 or TRBV6-3 with TRBJ2-7; a possible D gene is TRBD1 (6 bases). CDR3 length equals 12 residues. V was cut by 5 bases and J by 3 bases, with 8 bases left in between. CDR1 is MNHEY, CDR2 SVGEGT, per germline. The CDR3 bases are TGTGCCAGCAGTATACAGGGCTACGAGCAGTACGTC. This codes for CASSIQGYEQYV.

This chain joins TRBV7-3 and TRBJ2-7, with 9 bases that match TRBD2. There are 15 residues in the CDR3. J was trimmed by 3 bases and V by 1 base; bases with no gene match: 4. Germline-derived CDR1 and CDR2 are SGHTA and FQGTGA. The CDR3 DNA follows: TGTGCCAGCAGCTTAATCCCTAGCGGGAACTACGAGCAGTACTTC. Its translation: CASSLIPSGNYEQYF.

The chain employs TRBV10-3 and TRBJ1-1; weak D call: TRBD1 (6 bases). This CDR3 comprises 15 residues. Per the germline V gene, CDR1 is ENHRY and CDR2 is SYGVKD. The ends were cut back, 2 bases at V and 5 bases at J, with 15 bases in the middle. This chain's CDR3 is CAISERQGLGTEAFF. The DNA of the CDR3 is TGTGCCATCAGTGAGCGTCAGGGGCTGGGGACTGAAGCTTTCTTT.